The table lists the clone carrying this TCR beta chain with a count of one. The record originates from a study of shared clonotypes between healthy human individuals. Measured with immunoSEQ multiplex PCR; TCRdb has only the in-frame clones, and not every one. The sample holds 1 million to 1.3 million clones, more than 75% seen once. The sequencing sample was made of memory CD4+ T cells from PBMCs. As to subset: CD45RA-negative fraction. The receptor comes from a man in his late teens or twenties in good health. Some clones in this sample may be carry-over from other donors' samples.

DNA of the CDR3: TGCGCCAGCAGCCAAGAAAGACTAGCGGGAAAACGTGGGGCCAACGTCCTGACTTTC. Translation gives CASSQERLAGKRGANVLTF. The rearrangement uses TRBV4-1 and TRBJ2-6, with 11 nucleotides matching TRBD2. This CDR3 spans 19 amino acids. In germline, CDR1 is MGHRA, CDR2 YSYEKL. With 0 bases clipped from V and 3 bases from J, the junction kept 7 bases outside the gene matches.